This is a list of T cell receptor beta chains from one sample in a study of cytomegalovirus exposure and HLA in healthy donors. TCRdb's copy holds only in-frame clones and misses some; the assay was immunoSEQ multiplex PCR. The repertoire holds under 250,000 clones, around 80% seen once, with over 0.95% in the top ten. Input material: PBMCs. Receptors were obtained from a woman in her 30s in good health and CMV-seronegative. The CDR3 runs from the conserved cysteine through the conserved F or W. A D gene is named only where the DNA matches it firmly. Clone size is given for some rows only: seen once, a few or many times, or a class if the clone is expanded.

CDR3nt: TGTGCCAGTAGTAGGACTAGCGGGGGGCGAGAGACCCAGTACTTC; CDR3aa: CASSRTSGGRETQYF; v_gene: TRBV19; d_gene: TRBD2; abundance: NA; j_gene: TRBJ2-5
CDR3nt: TGTGCCAGCAGCTTATCAACATATTCACCCCTCCACTTT; CDR3aa: CASSLSTYSPLHF; v_gene: TRBV7-7; d_gene: NA; abundance: few; j_gene: TRBJ1-6
CDR3nt: TGTGCCAGCTCACTCGAGCTCATGGGGCGTGCCAAAAACATTCAGTACTTC; CDR3aa: CASSLELMGRAKNIQYF; v_gene: TRBV18; d_gene: NA; abundance: NA; j_gene: TRBJ2-4
CDR3nt: TGTGCCTGGAGTGAACAGGTGGACGGTGAGCAGTACTTC; CDR3aa: CAWSEQVDGEQYF; v_gene: TRBV30; d_gene: NA; abundance: NA; j_gene: TRBJ2-7
CDR3nt: TGTGCCAGTAGACGCGGGGAGGTGGACACCGGGGAGCTGTTTTTT; CDR3aa: CASRRGEVDTGELFF; v_gene: TRBV19; d_gene: NA; abundance: few; j_gene: TRBJ2-2
CDR3nt: TGTGCCAGCAGCACCACCGCGACAGGGGGCTCCTACGAGCAGTACTTC; CDR3aa: CASSTTATGGSYEQYF; v_gene: TRBV13; d_gene: TRBD1; abundance: NA; j_gene: TRBJ2-7
CDR3nt: TGTGCCAGCAGTGACAGGTTCAATCAGCCCCAGCATTTT; CDR3aa: CASSDRFNQPQHF; v_gene: TRBV6-5; d_gene: NA; abundance: NA; j_gene: TRBJ1-5
CDR3nt: TGTGCCAGCAGCACGACAGGCGGGCTGGGGGGCTACACCTTC; CDR3aa: CASSTTGGLGGYTF; v_gene: TRBV28; d_gene: NA; abundance: NA; j_gene: TRBJ1-2
CDR3nt: TGTGCCAGCAGTGAGGGGCCAGAAGGCTATGGCTACACCTTC; CDR3aa: CASSEGPEGYGYTF; v_gene: TRBV6-1; d_gene: NA; abundance: NA; j_gene: TRBJ1-2
CDR3nt: TGTGCCAGCAGCATGGACACTAACTATGGCTACACCTTC; CDR3aa: CASSMDTNYGYTF; v_gene: TRBV5-5; d_gene: NA; abundance: once; j_gene: TRBJ1-2
CDR3nt: TGTGCCAGCAGCTTGAGTGGCCACTACTCTGGAAACACCATATATTTT; CDR3aa: CASSLSGHYSGNTIYF; v_gene: TRBV5-6; d_gene: NA; abundance: NA; j_gene: TRBJ1-3
CDR3nt: TGTGCCTGGAGTGTACAGGGATACAACGCATATAATTCACCCCTCCACTTT; CDR3aa: CAWSVQGYNAYNSPLHF; v_gene: TRBV30; d_gene: NA; abundance: NA; j_gene: TRBJ1-6
CDR3nt: TGTGCCAGTAGACTAGCGGGGGGGCTCAATGAGCAGTTCTTC; CDR3aa: CASRLAGGLNEQFF; v_gene: TRBV19; d_gene: TRBD2; abundance: NA; j_gene: TRBJ2-1
CDR3nt: TGCGCCAGCAGCCAAGCGGGGACCGCCCGGGGGGAGACCCAGTACTTC; CDR3aa: CASSQAGTARGETQYF; v_gene: TRBV4-1; d_gene: NA; abundance: NA; j_gene: TRBJ2-5
CDR3nt: TGTGCCAGTAGTATAGTAGCGGGTACCTACAATGAGCAGTTCTTC; CDR3aa: CASSIVAGTYNEQFF; v_gene: TRBV19; d_gene: TRBD2; abundance: few; j_gene: TRBJ2-1
CDR3nt: TGTGCCAGCAGTTTTAGCCTCTCTGGGGCCAACGTCCTGACTTTC; CDR3aa: CASSFSLSGANVLTF; v_gene: TRBV25-1; d_gene: NA; abundance: NA; j_gene: TRBJ2-6
CDR3nt: TGCAGCGTTGCTCCGGTTAATGAAAAACTGTTTTTT; CDR3aa: CSVAPVNEKLFF; v_gene: TRBV29-1; d_gene: NA; abundance: NA; j_gene: TRBJ1-4